This T cell receptor (beta chain) was identified during a study of tumor and adjacent non-tumor tissue in lung cancer. Study as a whole: Patients comprised 12 adenocarcinoma, a couple of squamous cell carcinoma and 1 small cell lung cancer. Study conclusions and caveats: Tumor TCR diversity, when higher, was linked to shorter survival. Normal lung showed higher cumulative top 100 clone frequency than tumor. TCR diversity was significantly greater in tumor than normal lung tissue.

Details on this clonotype: The antigen remains unidentified. A much larger clone sits a single nucleotide away, making a read error possible.

Three rounds of nested PCR, following a modified ARM-PCR protocol, produced the TCRbeta library. TCRdb recomputed calls from the multiplex PCR reads with MiXCR, one row per CDR3 protein. The sample carries under 150,000 distinct CDR3 sequences, approximately 66% recorded once. This sample's RNA came from whole unsorted tissue. The germline CDR1 and CDR2 sequences are MNHEY and SVGAGI. J lost 6 bases, V lost 7 bases, and 6 bases had no gene match. There are 12 residues in the CDR3. Sequences were obtained from lung tumor tissue. The sequence derives from a man aged 25 to 40 with non-small cell lung cancer. The V gene is TRBV6-5, the J gene TRBJ2-7; 7 bases agree with TRBD1. CDR3 nucleotide sequence: TGTGCCAGCATTTCCACAGGGGCCGAGCAGTACTTC. Translated, it gives CASISTGAEQYF.